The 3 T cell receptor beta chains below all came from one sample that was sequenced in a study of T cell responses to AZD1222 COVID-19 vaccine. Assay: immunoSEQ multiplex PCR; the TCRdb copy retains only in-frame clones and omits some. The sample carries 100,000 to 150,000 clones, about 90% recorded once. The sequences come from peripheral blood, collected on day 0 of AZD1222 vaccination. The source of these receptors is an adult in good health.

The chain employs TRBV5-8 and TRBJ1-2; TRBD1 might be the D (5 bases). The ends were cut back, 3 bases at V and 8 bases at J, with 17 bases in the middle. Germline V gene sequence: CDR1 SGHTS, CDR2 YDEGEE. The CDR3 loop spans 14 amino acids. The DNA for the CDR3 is TGTGCCAGCAGCTCGGGACCGGGCAGGGACGGCTACACCTTC. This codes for CASSSGPGRDGYTF.

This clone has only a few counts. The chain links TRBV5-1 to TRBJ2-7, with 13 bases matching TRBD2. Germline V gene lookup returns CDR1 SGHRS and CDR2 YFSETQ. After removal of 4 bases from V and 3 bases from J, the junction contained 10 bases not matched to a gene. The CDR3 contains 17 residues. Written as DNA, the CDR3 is TGCGCCAGCAGCCCAAGACTAGCGGGAGGTTCGGTCTACGAGCAGTACTTC. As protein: CASSPRLAGGSVYEQYF.

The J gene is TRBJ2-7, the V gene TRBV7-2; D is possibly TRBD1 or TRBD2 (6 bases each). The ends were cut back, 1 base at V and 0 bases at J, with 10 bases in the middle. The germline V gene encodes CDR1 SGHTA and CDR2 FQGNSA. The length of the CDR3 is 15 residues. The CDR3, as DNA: TGTGCCAGCAGCTTAGGATGGGGGGCCTCCTACGAGCAGTACTTC. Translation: CASSLGWGASYEQYF.